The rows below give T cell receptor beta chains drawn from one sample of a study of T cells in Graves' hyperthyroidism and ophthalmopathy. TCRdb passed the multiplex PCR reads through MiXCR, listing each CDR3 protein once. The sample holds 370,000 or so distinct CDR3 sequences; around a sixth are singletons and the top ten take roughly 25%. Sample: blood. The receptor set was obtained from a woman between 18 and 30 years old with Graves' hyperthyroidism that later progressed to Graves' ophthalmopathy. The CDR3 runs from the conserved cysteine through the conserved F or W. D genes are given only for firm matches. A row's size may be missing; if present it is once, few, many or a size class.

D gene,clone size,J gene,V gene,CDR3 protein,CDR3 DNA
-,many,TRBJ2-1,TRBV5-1,CASSVLPRYNEQFF,TGCGCCAGCAGCGTGTTACCTCGTTACAATGAGCAGTTCTTC
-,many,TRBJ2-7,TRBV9,CASSVRQDLSYEQYF,TGTGCCAGCAGCGTAAGACAGGATCTCTCCTACGAGCAGTACTTC
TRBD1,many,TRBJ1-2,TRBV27,CASSSGQGLSGYTF,TGTGCCAGCAGTTCGGGACAGGGGTTAAGTGGCTACACCTTC
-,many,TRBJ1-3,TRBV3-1,CASSQATGPGNTIYF,TGTGCCAGCAGCCAAGCAACAGGTCCTGGAAACACCATATATTTT
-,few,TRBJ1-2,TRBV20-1,CSAREGPGYTF,TGCAGTGCTAGAGAAGGACCCGGCTACACCTTC
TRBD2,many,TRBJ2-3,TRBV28,CASTLLAGRADTQYF,TGTGCCAGCACCCTACTAGCGGGAAGAGCAGATACGCAGTATTTT
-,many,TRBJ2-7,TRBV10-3,CAITGLPRTDEQYF,TGTGCCATCACCGGACTCCCCAGGACCGACGAGCAGTACTTC
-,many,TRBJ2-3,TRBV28,CASSLGTTSTDTQYF,TGTGCCAGCAGTTTAGGGACCACCAGCACAGATACGCAGTATTTT
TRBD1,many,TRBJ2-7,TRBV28,CASSLPGQGAYEQYF,TGTGCCAGCAGTCTCCCGGGACAGGGGGCCTACGAGCAGTACTTC
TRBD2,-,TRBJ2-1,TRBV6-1,CASRATSGNYNEQFF,TGTGCCAGCAGAGCGACTAGCGGGAACTACAATGAGCAGTTCTTC
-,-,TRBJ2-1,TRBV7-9,CASSSWSGANYNEQFF,TGTGCCAGCAGCTCCTGGAGCGGAGCCAACTACAATGAGCAGTTCTTC
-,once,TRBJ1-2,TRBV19,CASSMHRARKNYGYTF,TGTGCCAGTAGTATGCACAGGGCACGCAAGAACTATGGCTACACCTTC
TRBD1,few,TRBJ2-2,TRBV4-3,CASSPGQGQYTGELFF,TGCGCCAGCAGCCCAGGCCAGGGACAGTACACCGGGGAGCTGTTTTTT
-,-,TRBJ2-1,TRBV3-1,CASSQDTGFNEQFF,TGTGCCAGCAGCCAAGATACAGGGTTTAATGAGCAGTTCTTC
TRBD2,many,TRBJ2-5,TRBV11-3,CASSLGLAGGRQETQYF,TGTGCCAGCAGCTTAGGACTAGCGGGCGGACGCCAAGAGACCCAGTACTTC